One and the same sample provided the 14 T cell receptor beta chains below, sequenced in a study of blood T cells in healthy people across ages. The second PCR ran roughly 6 to 12 cycles with a sample-barcoded 5' primer and J-beta primers. TCRdb ran MiXCR on the 5' RACE reads and lists one entry per CDR3 protein. The sample shows more than 1.4 million distinct CDR3 sequences, roughly 45% of them seen only once. Sequenced: blood. All receptors come from a woman aged 18-29 years in good health.

CDR3 coding DNA: TGTGCCAGCAGTTTAACTAGCGGGGGGGCCATGAATGAGCAGTACTTC. Translated, it gives CASSLTSGGAMNEQYF. The chain couples TRBV27 to TRBJ2-5; 13 nucleotides line up with TRBD2. This CDR3 is 16 amino acids long. CDR1 and CDR2 from the germline V gene are MNHEY and SMNVEV (reference sequence). The junction had 11 bases not matched to a gene; V was cut back by 2 bases and J by 11 bases.

Regarding this clonotype: Germline and junction disagree at one end, which may indicate a read error. This CDR3 reads CVSSFWQDNYEQYF. The CDR3 nucleotides are TGCGTCAGCAGCTTCTGGCAGGACAACTACGAGCAGTACTTC. The chain recombines TRBV5-1 with TRBJ2-4; a possible D gene is TRBD1 (5 bases). Matching the DNA end better, TRBJ2-7 makes the J call doubtful. The germline V gene has CDR1 SGHRS and CDR2 YFSETQ. The CDR3 totals 14 residues.

The chain employs TRBV7-2 and TRBJ2-1; 9 bases line up with TRBD2. This CDR3 spans 17 amino acids. V gave up 4 bases and J gave up 3 bases; unmatched junction bases: 10. Germline V lookup: CDR1 SGHTA, CDR2 FQGNSA. The CDR3 loop is CASSWPRLAGLYNEQFF. CDR3 sequence (DNA): TGTGCCAGCAGCTGGCCTCGCCTAGCGGGGCTCTACAATGAGCAGTTCTTC.

V and J are TRBV7-2 and TRBJ2-7; unclear D gene. CDR3 length: 15 residues. Germline values: CDR1 SGHTA, CDR2 FQGNSA. The V end was cut by 1 base, the J end by 2 bases, with 12 bases between. CDR3 sequence: CASSLDNGSAYEQYF. In DNA, the CDR3 is TGTGCCAGCAGCTTAGATAACGGCAGTGCCTACGAGCAGTACTTC.

The chain uses TRBV5-1 and TRBJ2-5; D remains unclear. The CDR3 has 14 amino acids. CDR1 SGHRS and CDR2 YFSETQ come from the germline V gene. The germline V and J ends were trimmed by 7 bases and 9 bases, with 22 bases remaining between them. CDR3 in DNA: TGCGCCAGCCTCCTTCGAGGTGGCCGAAGGGCCCAGTACTTC. This encodes CASLLRGGRRAQYF. The variable domain in full, completed from reference TRBV5-1 and TRBJ2-5, reads KAGVTQTPRYLIKTRGQQVTLSCSPISGHRSVSWYQQTPGQGLQFLFEYFSETQRNKGNFPGRFSGRQFSNSRSEMNVSTLELGDSALYLCASLLRGGRRAQYFGPGTRLLVL.

A few counts support this clonotype. The chain is built from TRBV6-2 or TRBV6-3 and TRBJ2-5, with D possibly being TRBD1 (5 bases). The DNA matches TRBJ2-7 better at its end, which makes the J call doubtful. The CDR3 has 12 amino acids. Germline CDR1 and CDR2: MNHEY and SVGEGT. Written as DNA, the CDR3 is TGTGCCAGCAGTTGGTTCAGGGACGAGCAGTACTTC. It specifies CASSWFRDEQYF.

The rearrangement uses TRBV19 and TRBJ2-1; D uncertain. The CDR3 length is 14 residues. Trimming removed 5 bases from V and 7 bases from J, with 15 bases in between. Germline V gene data show CDR1 as LNHDA and CDR2 as SQIVND (reference sequence). The CDR3 protein is CASSAHAGPNEQFF. The DNA of the CDR3 is TGTGCCAGTAGTGCCCACGCCGGTCCAAATGAGCAGTTCTTC. Supplemented by reference TRBV19 and TRBJ2-1, the full variable domain reads DGGITQSPKYLFRKEGQNVTLSCEQNLNHDAMYWYRQDPGQGLRLIYYSQIVNDFQKGDIAEGYSVSREKKESFPLTVTSAQKNPTAFYLCASSAHAGPNEQFFGPGTRLTVL.

This clonotype was counted between two and nine times. This sequence joins TRBV20-1 and TRBJ1-2, with TRBD1 matching 8 bases. V gave up 6 bases and J gave up 0 bases; unmatched junction bases: 6. CDR3 length equals 14 residues. The germline V gene has CDR1 DFQATT and CDR2 SNEGSKA (reference sequence). CDR3 sequence: CSAPQGATNYGYTF. The CDR3 nucleotides are TGCAGTGCGCCCCAGGGGGCTACTAACTATGGCTACACCTTC.

Only a few counts were recorded for this clonotype. The J gene is TRBJ1-1, the V gene TRBV3-1; the D is unclear. Trimming cost V 8 bases and J 6 bases, with 10 bases left between them. The germline gives CDR1 LGHDT, CDR2 YNNKEL (reference sequence). The CDR3 consists of 11 residues. DNA for the CDR3: TGTGCCAGCTCGGGGATCGCTGAAGCTTTCTTT. It encodes CASSGIAEAFF.

This clonotype was detected a few times. The chain combines TRBV6-6 with TRBJ2-5; tentatively, D is TRBD1 or TRBD2 (5 bases each). Matching the DNA end better, TRBJ2-7 makes the J call doubtful. CDR1 and CDR2 (germline): MNHNY, SVGAGI (reference sequence). The CDR3 contains 16 residues. DNA of the CDR3: TGTGCCAGCAGCGTAGAGGTAACGAGGGGCGGAGGCGAGCAGTACTTC. It translates to CASSVEVTRGGGEQYF.

To note about this clonotype: This sequence may be a read error, since a much larger clone differs from it by one base. The chain has TRBV13 and TRBJ2-5, with D possibly being TRBD2 (7 bases). This CDR3 region has 15 residues. In germline, CDR1 is PRHDT, CDR2 FYEKMQ (reference sequence). Trimming removed 5 bases from V and 1 base from J, with 14 bases in between. The CDR3 is CASSAWGGIQETQYF. As DNA, the CDR3 is TGTGCCAGCAGCGCCTGGGGGGGCATCCAAGAGACCCAGTACTTC.

The rearrangement links TRBV9 to TRBJ2-4; D may correspond to TRBD1 or TRBD2 (5 bases each). Germline loops: CDR1 SGDLS, CDR2 YYNGEE. Trimming removed 2 bases at V and 8 bases at J, with 14 bases between. The CDR3 sequence is 14 residues long. In DNA form, the CDR3 reads TGTGCCAGCAGCGTCCGGGACCCCATTTACATTCAGTACTTC. Residues: CASSVRDPIYIQYF.

J is TRBJ2-7 and V is TRBV6-1, with D possibly being TRBD1 (5 bases). The CDR3 length is 14 residues. V was cut by 1 base and J by 2 bases, with 9 bases left in between. CDR1 and CDR2 from the germline V gene are MNHNS and SASEGT. The CDR3 DNA is TGTGCCAGCAGTGAAGGGACAAAACCCTACGAGCAGTACTTC. Translating it yields CASSEGTKPYEQYF.

This clonotype was found a few times. The gene calls are TRBV19 and TRBJ2-1; TRBD1 is a possible D gene (6 bases). The CDR3 runs to 17 residues. V lost 8 bases and J lost 4, with 24 bases in between. Germline CDR1 is LNHDA and CDR2 is SQIVND (reference sequence). Written as DNA, the CDR3 is TGTGCCAGTTGCCCCTACGCACAGGGTGATTTTTACAATGAGCAGTTCTTC. It codes for CASCPYAQGDFYNEQFF. Full variable domain (missing parts from reference TRBV19 and TRBJ2-1): DGGITQSPKYLFRKEGQNVTLSCEQNLNHDAMYWYRQDPGQGLRLIYYSQIVNDFQKGDIAEGYSVSREKKESFPLTVTSAQKNPTAFYLCASCPYAQGDFYNEQFFGPGTRLTVL.